This paragraph covers one T cell receptor (beta chain) sequence. Its antigen is not identified. At the DNA level, this CDR3 is encoded by other sequences in the same sample as well. PCR amplification relied on 60 Vbeta primers (plus 13 Jbeta primers). Profiled with immunoSEQ multiplex PCR; TCRdb holds only in-frame clones, not every one. The listing contains roughly 100,000 clones. This sample is part of a study of cytomegalovirus exposure and HLA in healthy donors. Germline CDR1 is SGHRS and CDR2 is YFSETQ. The CDR3 runs 14 residues. Losses at the gene ends were 4 bases for V and 1 base for J; bases not matched to a gene: 4. Overall study findings and caveats: The majority of CMV-associated TCR beta chains were reported as apparently HLA-restricted in a later analysis. Reports state that TCR beta sequences accurately predicted most subjects' HLA-A and HLA-B alleles.

The specimen sequenced was PBMCs. J is TRBJ1-1 and V is TRBV5-1; 7 bases match TRBD1. This TCR was recovered from a man aged 35 to 55 in good health and CMV-seronegative. CDR3 nucleotides: TGCGCCAGCAGCCTAGGACAGGAGAACACTGAAGCTTTCTTT. Amino acid sequence: CASSLGQENTEAFF.